The 19 T cell receptor beta chains below all came from one sample that was sequenced in a study of early T cells in non-severe SARS-CoV-2 infection. MiXCR, applied by TCRdb to the 5' RACE reads, yields one record per CDR3 protein. This sample has about 90,000 distinct CDR3 sequences, with around 12% found just once. This material consisted of whole blood, taken at baseline. The receptors come from an adult who was a healthcare worker with PCR-confirmed SARS-CoV-2 infection or an uninfected control (not recorded which).

The V call is TRBV11-2, the J call TRBJ2-7; D possibly corresponds to TRBD2 (6 bases). V lost 0 bases, J lost 3 bases, and 12 bases lay in between. CDR1 and CDR2 (germline): SGHAT, FQNNGV. This CDR3 is built from 15 residues. Here the CDR3 reads CASSLDGLANYEQYF. The DNA of the CDR3 is TGTGCCAGCAGCTTAGATGGTCTAGCGAACTACGAGCAGTACTTC.

This clonotype was picked up a small number of times. This chain joins TRBV27 and TRBJ2-7, with D possibly TRBD1 on 5 matching bases. CDR1 is MNHEY, CDR2 SMNVEV, per germline (reference sequence). V dropped 1 base and J dropped 7 bases, with 11 bases sitting between them. This CDR3 region has 13 residues. The CDR3 DNA reads TGTGCCAGCAGTTTATACAGGTTGGGAGAGCAGTACTTC. Its protein product is CASSLYRLGEQYF.

The V call is TRBV13, the J call TRBJ2-5; no clear D gene. This CDR3 has 15 amino acids. Germline assignment: CDR1 PRHDT and CDR2 FYEKMQ (reference sequence). Trimming left V 7 bases short and J 2 bases short, with 17 bases between. For the CDR3, the DNA is TGTGCCAGCAACACACCTAACATGGGTCAAGAGACCCAGTACTTC. It translates to CASNTPNMGQETQYF.

The rearrangement joins TRBV7-6 to TRBJ1-4; D is unclear. This CDR3 has 14 residues. Germline V lookup: CDR1 SGHVS, CDR2 FNYEAQ. Trimming pared 1 base from V and 6 bases from J, leaving 9 bases between. The CDR3, as DNA: TGTGCCAGCAGCTTAGAAAGAGGGTATGAAAAACTGTTTTTT. It is translated as CASSLERGYEKLFF.

This clonotype was seen more than once but under ten times. The chain joins TRBV3-1 to TRBJ2-1; 8 positions match TRBD2. Germline trimming cut 1 base from V and 5 bases from J; bases unmatched to any gene: 10. Germline lookup yields CDR1 LGHDT and CDR2 YNNKEL (reference sequence). This CDR3 spans 17 amino acids. Here the CDR3 DNA reads TGTGCCAGCAGCCAAGGCAAACAGGGACTAGTTCACAATGAGCAGTTCTTC. It encodes CASSQGKQGLVHNEQFF.

This clonotype has more than one count but fewer than ten. The chain recombines TRBV5-5 with TRBJ1-2; D possibly corresponds to TRBD1 (6 bases). CDR1 and CDR2 (germline): SGHKS, YYEKEE (reference sequence). V was pared by 2 bases and J by 0 bases, with 14 bases between. CDR3 length: 16 residues. CDR3 coding DNA: TGTGCCAGCAGCTTTTCCAGGGGATCGTCTAACTATGGCTACACCTTC. This sequence encodes CASSFSRGSSNYGYTF. The whole variable domain, remainder taken from reference TRBV5-5 and TRBJ1-2, is DAGVTQSPTHLIKTRGQQVTLRCSPISGHKSVSWYQQVLGQGPQFIFQYYEKEERGRGNFPDRFSARQFPNYSSELNVNALLLGDSALYLCASSFSRGSSNYGYTFGSGTRLTVV.

The genes are TRBV3-1 and TRBJ2-7; D not certain. The V gene lost 0 bases and the J gene lost 5 bases, with 11 bases spanning the gap. This CDR3 is 14 amino acids long. Germline V gives CDR1 LGHDT, CDR2 YNNKEL (reference sequence). The CDR3 nucleotides are TGTGCCAGCAGCCAAGATGTGTGGGGAAACGAGCAGTACTTC. Its translation is CASSQDVWGNEQYF.

This rearrangement joins TRBV5-4 to TRBJ1-2; perhaps TRBD1 as D (6 bases). This CDR3 comprises 13 residues. CDR1 and CDR2 (germline): SGHNT, YYREEE (reference sequence). Trimming took off 0 bases at V and 4 bases at J, with 7 bases between the two ends. This chain's CDR3 is CASSLEQGYGYTF. The CDR3 nucleotides are TGTGCCAGCAGCTTGGAACAGGGCTATGGCTACACCTTC.

This clonotype was seen only a few times. The V call is TRBV6-2 or TRBV6-3, the J call TRBJ2-5, with D maybe TRBD2 (6 bases). The CDR3 extends over 17 amino acids. V lost 0 bases and J lost 7, with 21 bases in between. Germline loops: CDR1 MNHEY, CDR2 SVGEGT. CDR3 loop: CASSYSGRSSVGWTQYF. The CDR3 DNA is TGTGCCAGCAGTTACTCTGGGCGGTCTAGCGTTGGTTGGACCCAGTACTTC.

This clonotype occurred a few times. The chain recombines TRBV18 with TRBJ1-2; the match to TRBD1 covers 8 bases. J was trimmed by 8 bases and V by 3 bases; bases with no gene match: 11. This CDR3 spans 15 amino acids. Germline CDR1 KGHSH, CDR2 LQKENI. The DNA of the CDR3 is TGTGCCAGCTCACCGGGATCGACAGGGGTCGACGGCTACACCTTC. The encoded protein is CASSPGSTGVDGYTF.

J is TRBJ2-1 and V is TRBV18, with D possibly being TRBD1 (6 bases). V lost 6 bases, J lost 11 bases, and 29 bases lay in between. The germline gives CDR1 KGHSH, CDR2 LQKENI. This CDR3 has 17 residues. CDR3 residues: CASSPDRQVRLRNQQFF. In DNA, the CDR3 is TGTGCCAGCTCTCCCGATCGACAGGTTAGGCTGAGGAATCAGCAGTTCTTC. The whole variable domain, remainder taken from reference TRBV18 and TRBJ2-1, is NAGVMQNPRHLVRRRGQEARLRCSPMKGHSHVYWYRQLPEEGLKFMVYLQKENIIDESGMPKERFSAEFPKEGPSILRIQQVVRGDSAAYFCASSPDRQVRLRNQQFFGPGTRLTVL.

The V and J genes are TRBV27 and TRBJ2-7, with TRBD2 matching over 9 bases. The germline CDR1 and CDR2 sequences are MNHEY and SMNVEV (reference sequence). V lost 2 bases and J lost 0; bases outside the gene matches: 2. The CDR3 sequence is 15 residues long. CDR3 amino acids: CASSLRRGGSYEQYF. CDR3 in DNA: TGTGCCAGCAGTTTAAGGCGGGGGGGCTCCTACGAGCAGTACTTC.

This clonotype was seen repeatedly, ten times or more. V usage is TRBV29-1 and J usage is TRBJ2-4; tentatively, D is TRBD1 (6 bases). This CDR3 is built from 16 residues. Germline CDR1 is SQVTM and CDR2 is ANQGSEA. Between the trimmed V and J ends, which lost 6 bases and 0 bases, there was a span of 18 bases. As DNA, the CDR3 is TGCAGCGTCTCCGAGGACAGAAGATTAGCCAAAAACATTCAGTACTTC. Amino acids: CSVSEDRRLAKNIQYF.

The rearrangement links TRBV6-5 to TRBJ2-3; 10 nucleotides agree with TRBD2. With V trimmed by 4 bases and J by 7 bases, 14 bases remained unmatched. From germline, CDR1 is MNHEY and CDR2 SVGAGI. The CDR3 is 17 residues long. CDR3 protein: CASSLNRLAGLQNTQYF. CDR3 coding DNA: TGTGCCAGCAGTTTAAACCGACTAGCGGGCCTCCAGAATACGCAGTATTTT.

V is TRBV19 and J is TRBJ2-2; 9 bases are a match to TRBD2. The CDR3 runs 13 residues. Germline V CDR1 and CDR2: LNHDA, SQIVND (reference sequence). J was trimmed by 7 bases and V by 6 bases; bases with no gene match: 3. The CDR3 spells CASSGTSLGELFF. Here the CDR3 DNA reads TGTGCCAGTAGCGGGACTAGCCTCGGGGAGCTGTTTTTT.

The chain couples TRBV14 to TRBJ1-2, with unresolved D. V was pared by 0 bases and J by 4 bases, with 6 bases between. In germline, CDR1 is SGHDN, CDR2 FVKESK. The CDR3 is 13 residues long. CDR3 amino acids: CASSQDYGYGYTF. CDR3 DNA: TGTGCCAGCAGCCAAGATTATGGCTATGGCTACACCTTC.

This chain joins TRBV18 and TRBJ2-1, with D hard to call. From germline, CDR1 is KGHSH and CDR2 LQKENI. V shed 5 bases and J shed 2 bases, with 10 bases lying between them. The CDR3 loop spans 14 amino acids. The CDR3 spells CASSTYLTYNEQFF. The CDR3 nucleotides read TGTGCCAGCTCAACATACTTAACCTACAATGAGCAGTTCTTC.

This clonotype was counted ten times or more. The chain joins TRBV6-6 to TRBJ2-7, with TRBD1 matching over 10 bases. The CDR3 sequence is 14 residues long. V dropped 8 bases and J dropped 7; count of bases not matched to a gene: 11. CDR1 and CDR2 from the germline V gene are MNHNY and SVGAGI (reference sequence). The CDR3 sequence is CASGWTGGQGEQYF. CDR3 nucleotides: TGTGCCAGCGGATGGACAGGGGGGCAAGGAGAGCAGTACTTC.

This chain links TRBV29-1 with TRBJ2-7; the D gene is possibly TRBD2 (6 bases). Germline V lookup: CDR1 SQVTM, CDR2 ANQGSEA. This CDR3 has 11 amino acids. With 4 bases removed from V and 4 bases from J, the gap between germline ends came to 8 bases. The CDR3 region is CSVASGYEQYF. CDR3 in DNA: TGCAGCGTTGCGAGCGGGTACGAGCAGTACTTC.